These 4 T cell receptor beta chains came from one sample sequenced in a study of cytomegalovirus exposure and HLA in healthy donors. The PCR used 60 Vbeta and 13 Jbeta primers. The protocol was immunoSEQ multiplex PCR, while the TCRdb copy is restricted to in-frame clones and leaves out a portion. The profile shows fewer than 250,000 clones, over 60% of them singletons. The sequenced sample consisted of PBMCs. The source of these receptors is a man aged 25-45 years in good health and CMV-seropositive.

There are a few counts of this clone. The chain joins TRBV7-9 to TRBJ1-1; 9 nucleotides match TRBD1. V gave up 4 bases and J gave up 4 bases; unmatched junction bases: 10. The CDR3 contains 16 residues. Germline assignment: CDR1 SEHNR and CDR2 FQNEAQ (reference sequence). The CDR3: CASSSYIQGAGTEAFF. CDR3 bases: TGTGCCAGCAGCTCATATATACAGGGGGCGGGCACTGAAGCTTTCTTT. Full variable domain (rest looked up from reference TRBV7-9 and TRBJ1-1): DTGVSQNPRHKITKRGQNVTFRCDPISEHNRLYWYRQTLGQGPEFLTYFQNEAQLEKSRLLSDRFSAERPKGSFSTLEIQRTEQGDSAMYLCASSSYIQGAGTEAFFGQGTRLTVV.

The V and J genes are TRBV27 and TRBJ1-4, with TRBD1 as a possible D gene (6 bases). CDR1 is MNHEY and CDR2 is SMNVEV in the germline V gene (reference sequence). Trimming removed 3 bases from V and 7 bases from J, with 15 bases in between. CDR3 size: 15 residues. CDR3 loop: CASSFGGGLVEKLFF. CDR3 coding DNA: TGTGCCAGCAGTTTTGGTGGGGGCTTGGTTGAAAAACTGTTTTTT.

V and J are TRBV11-2 and TRBJ2-1; 11 bases line up with TRBD1. This CDR3 region has 17 residues. Germline V gene data show CDR1 as SGHAT and CDR2 as FQNNGV. J gave up 9 bases and V 1 base, and 11 bases lay outside the gene matches. The CDR3 loop reads CASSLVPPGQGVGEQFF. Written as DNA, the CDR3 is TGTGCCAGCAGCTTAGTTCCGCCGGGACAGGGGGTCGGTGAGCAGTTCTTC.

This chain joins TRBV15 and TRBJ2-7; 14 bases map to TRBD2. The V segment lost 3 bases and the J segment 5 bases; nucleotides outside the gene matches: 6. The germline V gene encodes CDR1 LNHNV and CDR2 YYDKDF (reference sequence). CDR3 length: 16 amino acids. CDR3 bases: TGTGCCACCAGCAGGGGCGGGACTAGCGGGAGCCACGAGCAGTACTTC. This codes for CATSRGGTSGSHEQYF.